This T cell receptor beta chain originates from a study of cytomegalovirus exposure and HLA in healthy donors. Findings and limits, study-wide: Most TCR sequences were uncommon, yet certain public TCRs appeared in many donors.

To note about this clone: Its antigen is currently unknown.

Both 60 Vbeta primers and 13 Jbeta primers went into the PCR. Profiling relied on immunoSEQ multiplex PCR, and the TCRdb table lists in-frame clones only, not all of them. This sample yields 110,000 or so clones, of which around 70% are seen a single time; under 1.5% belongs to the top ten. This clonotype was obtained from a man aged 40-50 years in good health and CMV-seronegative. The sequenced sample was PBMCs.

The CDR3 is CASSYGQNYEQYF. CDR3 sequence (DNA): TGTGCCAGCAGTTACGGACAGAACTACGAGCAGTACTTC. The chain has TRBV6-6 and TRBJ2-7, with a weak D call TRBD1 (6 bases). The CDR3 is made up of 13 amino acids. Germline assignment: CDR1 MNHNY and CDR2 SVGAGI (reference sequence). V lost 2 bases to trimming and J lost 3 bases, with 8 bases between them.